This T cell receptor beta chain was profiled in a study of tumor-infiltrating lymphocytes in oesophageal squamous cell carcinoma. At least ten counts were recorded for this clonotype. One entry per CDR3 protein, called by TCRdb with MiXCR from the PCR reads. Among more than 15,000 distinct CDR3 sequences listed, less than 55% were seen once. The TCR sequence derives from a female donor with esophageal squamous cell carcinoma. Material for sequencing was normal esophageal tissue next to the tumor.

CDR3 nucleotide sequence: TGTGCCAGCAGCCATAGACGTAGCGGGACCTCCAATGAGCAGTTCTTC. Translating it yields CASSHRRSGTSNEQFF. The gene calls are TRBV14 and TRBJ2-1, with 8 bases aligning to TRBD2. The CDR3 has 16 amino acids. Unmatched junction bases numbered 10, after V lost 3 bases and J lost 6 bases. The germline gives CDR1 SGHDN, CDR2 FVKESK. Full variable domain (outside the CDR3, taken from reference TRBV14 and TRBJ2-1): EAGVTQFPSHSVIEKGQTVTLRCDPISGHDNLYWYRRVMGKEIKFLLHFVKESKQDESGMPNNRFLAERTGGTYSTLKVQPAELEDSGVYFCASSHRRSGTSNEQFFGPGTRLTVL.